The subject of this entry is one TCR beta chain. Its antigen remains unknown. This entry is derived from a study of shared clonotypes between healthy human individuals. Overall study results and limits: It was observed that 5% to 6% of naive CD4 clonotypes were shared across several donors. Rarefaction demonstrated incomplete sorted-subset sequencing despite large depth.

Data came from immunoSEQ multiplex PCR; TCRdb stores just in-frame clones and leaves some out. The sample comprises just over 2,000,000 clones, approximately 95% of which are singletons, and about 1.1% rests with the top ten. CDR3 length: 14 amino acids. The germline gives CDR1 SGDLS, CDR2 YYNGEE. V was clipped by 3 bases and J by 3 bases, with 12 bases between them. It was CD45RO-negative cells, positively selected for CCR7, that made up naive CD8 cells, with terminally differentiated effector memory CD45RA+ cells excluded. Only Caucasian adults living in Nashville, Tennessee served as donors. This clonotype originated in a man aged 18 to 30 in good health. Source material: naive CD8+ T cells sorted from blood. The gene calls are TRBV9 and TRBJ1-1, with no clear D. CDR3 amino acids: CASSANVEDTEAFF. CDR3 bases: TGTGCCAGCAGCGCCAATGTGGAGGACACTGAAGCTTTCTTT.